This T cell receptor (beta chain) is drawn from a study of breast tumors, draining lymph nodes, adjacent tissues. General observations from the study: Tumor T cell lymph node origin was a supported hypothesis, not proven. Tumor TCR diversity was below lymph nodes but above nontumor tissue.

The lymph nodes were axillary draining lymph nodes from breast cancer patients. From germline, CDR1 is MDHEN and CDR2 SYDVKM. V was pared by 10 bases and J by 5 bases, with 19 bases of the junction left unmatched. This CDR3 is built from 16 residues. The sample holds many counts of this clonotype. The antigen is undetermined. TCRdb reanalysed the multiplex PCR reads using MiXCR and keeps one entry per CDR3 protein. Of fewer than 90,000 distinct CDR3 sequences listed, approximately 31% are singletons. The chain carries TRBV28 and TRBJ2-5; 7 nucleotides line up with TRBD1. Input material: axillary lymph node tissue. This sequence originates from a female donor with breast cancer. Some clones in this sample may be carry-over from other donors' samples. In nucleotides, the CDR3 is TGTGCCACCCAGTACCGGAAGACAGGGTACGGGGAGACCCAGTACTTC. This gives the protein CATQYRKTGYGETQYF.